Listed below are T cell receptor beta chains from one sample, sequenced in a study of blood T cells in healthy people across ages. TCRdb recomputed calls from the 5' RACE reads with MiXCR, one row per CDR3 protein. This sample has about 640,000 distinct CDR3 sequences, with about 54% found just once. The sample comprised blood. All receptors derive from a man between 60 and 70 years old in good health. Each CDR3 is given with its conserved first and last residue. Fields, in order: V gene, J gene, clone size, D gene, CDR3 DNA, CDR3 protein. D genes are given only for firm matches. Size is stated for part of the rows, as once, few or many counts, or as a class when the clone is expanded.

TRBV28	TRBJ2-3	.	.	TGTGCCAGCAGCCCTGATTTAAGACAGGTTCAAGCCGTAGCGGGTACGCAGTATTTT	CASSPDLRQVQAVAGTQYF
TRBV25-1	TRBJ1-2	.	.	TGTGCCAGCAGCCGTCTCGGGGGATATGGCTACACCTTC	CASSRLGGYGYTF
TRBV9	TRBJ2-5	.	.	TGTGCCAGCAGCGTAGCAGTAGGCCCAGGAGAGACCCAGTACTTC	CASSVAVGPGETQYF
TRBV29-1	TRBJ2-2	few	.	TGCAGCGTTGTTGGGGCTACGAACACCGGGGAGCTGTTTTTT	CSVVGATNTGELFF
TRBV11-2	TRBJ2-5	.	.	TGTGCCAGCAGCTTACTGGGGGGGCGGGAAGAGACCCAGTACTTC	CASSLLGGREETQYF
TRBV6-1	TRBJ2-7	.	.	TGTGCCAGCAGGACCATGCAACCTGAGGCCGAGCAGTACTTC	CASRTMQPEAEQYF
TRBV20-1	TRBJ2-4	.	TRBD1	TGCAGTGCTAGCCGGGACAGGGGTTACAATGAGCAGTACTTC	CSASRDRGYNEQYF
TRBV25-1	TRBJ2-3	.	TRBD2	TGTGCCAGCGTTAGCGGGGGCGGCGATACGCAGTATTTT	CASVSGGGDTQYF
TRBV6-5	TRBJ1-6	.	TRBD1	TGTGCCAGCAGTAAGACAGGGACCTATAATTCACCCCTCCACTTT	CASSKTGTYNSPLHF
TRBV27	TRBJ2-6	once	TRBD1	TGTGCCAGCTTCCCAGGGACAGCGAGACAACCTGGGGCCAACGTCCTGACTTTC	CASFPGTARQPGANVLTF
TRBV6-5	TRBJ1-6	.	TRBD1	TGTGCCAGCAGTTACCTAGCCGGGACAGGGGGAAATTCACCCCTCCACTTT	CASSYLAGTGGNSPLHF
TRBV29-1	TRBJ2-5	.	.	TGCAGCGTTGGGGGACCGAGAGAGACCCAGTACTTC	CSVGGPRETQYF
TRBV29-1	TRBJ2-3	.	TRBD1	TGCGGCGCGACGGACAGGGAAAGCACAGATACGCAGTATTTT	CGATDRESTDTQYF
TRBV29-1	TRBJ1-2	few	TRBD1	TGCAGCGTCGTAGTAAATTCGGACAGGGCTGGCTACACCTTC	CSVVVNSDRAGYTF
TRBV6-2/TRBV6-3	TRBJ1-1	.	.	TGTGCCAGCAGTTACACGTGGACCGCCGGAGCTTTCTTT	CASSYTWTAGAFF
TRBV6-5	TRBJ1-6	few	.	TGTGCCAGCAGTTACTCTGGGGGTGATTCACCCCTCCACTTT	CASSYSGGDSPLHF
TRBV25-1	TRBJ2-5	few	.	TGTGCCAGCAGTGAATCCGGGGGCCCAGAGACCCAGTACTTC	CASSESGGPETQYF
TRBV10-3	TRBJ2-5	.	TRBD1	TGTGCCATCAAAAGGGACAGTAATTCTCAAGAGACCCAGTACTTC	CAIKRDSNSQETQYF
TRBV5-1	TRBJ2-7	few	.	TGCGCCAGCAGCTTGGGGCCAGGACATCCCTACGAGCAGTACTTC	CASSLGPGHPYEQYF
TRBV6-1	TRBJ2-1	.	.	TGTGCCAGCAGTGACCCGGGACTCCCGAGCTCCTACAATGAGCAGTTCTTC	CASSDPGLPSSYNEQFF
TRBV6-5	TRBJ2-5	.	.	TGTGCCAGCAGTTACTCGGGGTATAACAATGAGCAGTACTTC	CASSYSGYNNEQYF
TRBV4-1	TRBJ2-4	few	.	TGCGCCAGCAGCCTTCAGACCAGGGAAAACATTCAGTACTTC	CASSLQTRENIQYF
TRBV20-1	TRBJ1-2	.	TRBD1	TGCAGTGCTAGTAAGGGCAGGGGGCCTAACTATGGCTACACCTTC	CSASKGRGPNYGYTF
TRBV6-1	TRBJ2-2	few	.	TGTGCCAGCCGACAGGTCCGGCGGGAGCTGTTTTTT	CASRQVRRELFF
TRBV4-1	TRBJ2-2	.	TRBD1	TGCGCCAGCAGCCCCCGTGACAGGGGAGGTACCGGGGAGCTGTTTTTT	CASSPRDRGGTGELFF
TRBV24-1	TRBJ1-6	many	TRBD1	TGTGCCACCAGTGATCAGCCGGGACAGGGGTGGGATAATTCACCCCTCCACTTT	CATSDQPGQGWDNSPLHF
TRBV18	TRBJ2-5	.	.	TGTGCCAGCTCACCACTAGAAGAAGAGACCCAGTACTTC	CASSPLEEETQYF
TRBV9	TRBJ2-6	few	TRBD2	TGTGCCAGCAGCGTAGCCCGGGGGGGACAACCCGCTACTGGGGCCAACGTCCTGACTTTC	CASSVARGGQPATGANVLTF
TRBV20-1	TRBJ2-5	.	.	TGCAGTGCCACCGGCACTACAAGAGAGACCCAGTACTTC	CSATGTTRETQYF
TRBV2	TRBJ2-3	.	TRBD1	TGTGCCAGCCAAGACAGGGCGAGCACAGATACGCAGTATTTT	CASQDRASTDTQYF
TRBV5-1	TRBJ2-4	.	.	TGCGCCAGCAGCCCCCAGGGGTCGGCCAAAAACATTCAGTACTTC	CASSPQGSAKNIQYF
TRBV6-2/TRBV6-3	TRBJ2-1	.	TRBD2	TGTGCCAGCATGAGGAACGCGGGGGGGCTAAACGTCGCTGAGCAGTTCTTC	CASMRNAGGLNVAEQFF
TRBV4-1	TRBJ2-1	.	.	TGCGCCAGCAGCCAATTAGCGATCCTCACCTACAATGAGCAGTTCTTC	CASSQLAILTYNEQFF
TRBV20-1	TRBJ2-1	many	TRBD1	TGCAGTGCTACAGGGACAGGGGGGTTAAGTGAGCAGTTCTTC	CSATGTGGLSEQFF
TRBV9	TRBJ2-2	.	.	TGTGCCAGCACCAGAATGACAGGCGACACCGGGGAGCTGTTTTTT	CASTRMTGDTGELFF
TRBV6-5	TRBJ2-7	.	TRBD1	TGTGCCAGCAGGGGACAGGTTAGCTCCTACGAGCAGTACTTC	CASRGQVSSYEQYF
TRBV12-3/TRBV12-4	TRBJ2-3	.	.	TGTGCCAGCAGTTCCCGTCCCGCTAGCACAGATACGCAGTATTTT	CASSSRPASTDTQYF
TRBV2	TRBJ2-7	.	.	TGTGCCAGCACCCCCATGCGTGGAGGGGGCCGCGAGCAGTACTTC	CASTPMRGGGREQYF
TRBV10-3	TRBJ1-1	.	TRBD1	TGTGCCATCAGTGAGTCGATAGGGACAGGGAACACTGAAGCTTTCTTT	CAISESIGTGNTEAFF
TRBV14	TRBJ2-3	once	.	TGTGCCAGCAGCCAAGTCGCCGGGAGCTCCACGGATACGCAGTATTTT	CASSQVAGSSTDTQYF
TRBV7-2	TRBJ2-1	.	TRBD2	TGTGCCAGCAGCTGGACGGGACTAGACTACAATGAGCAGTTCTTC	CASSWTGLDYNEQFF
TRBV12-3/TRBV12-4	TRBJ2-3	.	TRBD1	TGTGCCAGCAGCCCCGGGGACAGGGGGATCGGCACAGATACGCAGTATTTT	CASSPGDRGIGTDTQYF
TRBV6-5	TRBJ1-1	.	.	TGTGCCAGCAGTTGGGGGGCGGACACTGAAGCTTTCTTT	CASSWGADTEAFF
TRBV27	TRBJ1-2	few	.	TGTGCCAGCAGAGCAGGGGACATCGACTATGGCTACACCTTC	CASRAGDIDYGYTF
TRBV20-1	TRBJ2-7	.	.	TGCAGTGCAATTCCCCGCCTGGAGGTAATTCCCTTATACGAGCAGTACTTC	CSAIPRLEVIPLYEQYF
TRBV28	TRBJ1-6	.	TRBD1	TGTGCCAGCAGTTTGGGGGCACGCCGGGACAGGGGTGTCAGGATAGGAAATTCACCCCTCCACTTT	CASSLGARRDRGVRIGNSPLHF
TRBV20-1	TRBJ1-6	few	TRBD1	TGCAGTGCTAGTGCTGTAGCCGGGACAGGGGGAAGTTCACCCCTCCACTTT	CSASAVAGTGGSSPLHF
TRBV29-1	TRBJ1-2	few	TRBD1	TGCAGCGCGGGGACAGAGAGACTCTATGGCTACACCTTC	CSAGTERLYGYTF
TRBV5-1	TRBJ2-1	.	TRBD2	TGCGCCAGCAGCTCGGGCTTTGGCGGGGGAACCTACAATGAGCAGTTCTTC	CASSSGFGGGTYNEQFF